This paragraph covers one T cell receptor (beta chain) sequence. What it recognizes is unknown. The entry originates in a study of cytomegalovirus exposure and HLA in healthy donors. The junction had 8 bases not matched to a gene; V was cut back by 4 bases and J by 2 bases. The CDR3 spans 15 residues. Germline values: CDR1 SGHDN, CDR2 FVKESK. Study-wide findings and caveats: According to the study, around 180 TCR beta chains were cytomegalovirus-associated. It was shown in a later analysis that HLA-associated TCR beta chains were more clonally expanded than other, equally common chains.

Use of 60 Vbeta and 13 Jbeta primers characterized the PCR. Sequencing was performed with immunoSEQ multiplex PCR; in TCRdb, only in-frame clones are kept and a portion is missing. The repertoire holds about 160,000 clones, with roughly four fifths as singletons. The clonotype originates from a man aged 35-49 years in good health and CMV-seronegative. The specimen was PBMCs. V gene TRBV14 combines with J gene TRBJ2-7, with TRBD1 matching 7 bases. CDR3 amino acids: CASSRKPGQTYEQYF. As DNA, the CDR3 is TGTGCCAGCAGCCGTAAGCCGGGACAGACCTACGAGCAGTACTTC.